This paragraph covers one T cell receptor (beta chain) sequence. Germline V gene data show CDR1 as SGHTA and CDR2 as FQGNSA. V was trimmed by 3 bases and J by 0 bases, leaving 9 bases between them. CDR3 size: 15 residues. Libraries were prepared by immunoSEQ multiplex PCR; TCRdb keeps only in-frame clonotypes and omits some of them. The sample gives under 85,000 clones, approximately 78% of which show up once; approximately 5% is in the top ten. The sample belongs to a study of OX40 agonist ivuxolimab in advanced cancers. Study-wide background: Having had anti-PD-1, anti-PD-L1 or anti-CTLA-4 therapy before was allowed, and about 42% had some.

The genes are TRBV7-2 and TRBJ1-3; perhaps TRBD1 as D (5 bases). This TCR was sampled from an adult with an advanced solid tumor such as melanoma, head and neck, liver or kidney cancer. The sequencing here drew on CD4+ or CD8+ T cells sorted from blood, taken in a trial of the OX40 agonist ivuxolimab. The CDR3 sequence is CASSFGGGSGNTIYF. The CDR3 region has the DNA TGTGCCAGCAGCTTCGGGGGGGGCTCTGGAAACACCATATATTTT.